This T cell receptor beta chain was identified during a study of human T cells and chemical hapten exposure. Study information: Across samples, TCR yields varied, mostly owing to small differences in pooled library volumes.

V was pared by 2 bases and J by 4 bases, with 3 bases of the junction left unmatched. This CDR3 is 14 amino acids long. Germline CDR1 reads ENHRY; CDR2 reads SYGVKD. Methods used by the authors: Individual samples carried between about 23,224 and 690,600 TCRs, with 85,000 to 100,000 as the median. TCRdb redid the calling of the RACE reads with MiXCR, one entry per CDR3 protein. For this entry, the V and J calls and clone size follow TCRdb and not the study's own pipeline. The sample has approximately 41,000 distinct CDR3 sequences, approximately 7.6% seen once. Time point reported: pre-sensitization, week 0. As for treatment: therapeutic diphenylcyclopropenone sensitization with weekly scalp DPC.

The sequenced sample was whole blood, obtained in connection with sensitization to the hapten diphenylcyclopropenone (DPC). The receptor comes from a woman aged 50 to 60 with alopecia areata. Some clones in this sample may be carry-over from other donors' samples. The chain recombines TRBV10-3 with TRBJ2-3, with 7 positions matching TRBD1. CDR3 coding DNA: TGTGCCATCAGTGAGAAGGGGGCCGCAGATACGCAGTATTTT. This encodes CAISEKGAADTQYF.